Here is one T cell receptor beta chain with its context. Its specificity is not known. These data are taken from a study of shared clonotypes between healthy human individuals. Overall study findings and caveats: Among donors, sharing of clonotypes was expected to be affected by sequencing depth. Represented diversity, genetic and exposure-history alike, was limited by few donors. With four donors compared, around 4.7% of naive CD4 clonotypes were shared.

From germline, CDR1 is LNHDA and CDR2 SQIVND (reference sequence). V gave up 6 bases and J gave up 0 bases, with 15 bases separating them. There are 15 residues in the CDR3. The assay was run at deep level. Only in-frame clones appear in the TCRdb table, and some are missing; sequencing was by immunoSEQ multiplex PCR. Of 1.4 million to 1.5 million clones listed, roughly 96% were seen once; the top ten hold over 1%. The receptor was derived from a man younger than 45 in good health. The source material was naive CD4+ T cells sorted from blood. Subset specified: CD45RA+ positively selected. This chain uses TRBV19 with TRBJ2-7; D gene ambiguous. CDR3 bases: TGTGCCAGTAGGGATCCGGGCGAAAGCTCCTACGAGCAGTACTTC. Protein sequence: CASRDPGESSYEQYF.